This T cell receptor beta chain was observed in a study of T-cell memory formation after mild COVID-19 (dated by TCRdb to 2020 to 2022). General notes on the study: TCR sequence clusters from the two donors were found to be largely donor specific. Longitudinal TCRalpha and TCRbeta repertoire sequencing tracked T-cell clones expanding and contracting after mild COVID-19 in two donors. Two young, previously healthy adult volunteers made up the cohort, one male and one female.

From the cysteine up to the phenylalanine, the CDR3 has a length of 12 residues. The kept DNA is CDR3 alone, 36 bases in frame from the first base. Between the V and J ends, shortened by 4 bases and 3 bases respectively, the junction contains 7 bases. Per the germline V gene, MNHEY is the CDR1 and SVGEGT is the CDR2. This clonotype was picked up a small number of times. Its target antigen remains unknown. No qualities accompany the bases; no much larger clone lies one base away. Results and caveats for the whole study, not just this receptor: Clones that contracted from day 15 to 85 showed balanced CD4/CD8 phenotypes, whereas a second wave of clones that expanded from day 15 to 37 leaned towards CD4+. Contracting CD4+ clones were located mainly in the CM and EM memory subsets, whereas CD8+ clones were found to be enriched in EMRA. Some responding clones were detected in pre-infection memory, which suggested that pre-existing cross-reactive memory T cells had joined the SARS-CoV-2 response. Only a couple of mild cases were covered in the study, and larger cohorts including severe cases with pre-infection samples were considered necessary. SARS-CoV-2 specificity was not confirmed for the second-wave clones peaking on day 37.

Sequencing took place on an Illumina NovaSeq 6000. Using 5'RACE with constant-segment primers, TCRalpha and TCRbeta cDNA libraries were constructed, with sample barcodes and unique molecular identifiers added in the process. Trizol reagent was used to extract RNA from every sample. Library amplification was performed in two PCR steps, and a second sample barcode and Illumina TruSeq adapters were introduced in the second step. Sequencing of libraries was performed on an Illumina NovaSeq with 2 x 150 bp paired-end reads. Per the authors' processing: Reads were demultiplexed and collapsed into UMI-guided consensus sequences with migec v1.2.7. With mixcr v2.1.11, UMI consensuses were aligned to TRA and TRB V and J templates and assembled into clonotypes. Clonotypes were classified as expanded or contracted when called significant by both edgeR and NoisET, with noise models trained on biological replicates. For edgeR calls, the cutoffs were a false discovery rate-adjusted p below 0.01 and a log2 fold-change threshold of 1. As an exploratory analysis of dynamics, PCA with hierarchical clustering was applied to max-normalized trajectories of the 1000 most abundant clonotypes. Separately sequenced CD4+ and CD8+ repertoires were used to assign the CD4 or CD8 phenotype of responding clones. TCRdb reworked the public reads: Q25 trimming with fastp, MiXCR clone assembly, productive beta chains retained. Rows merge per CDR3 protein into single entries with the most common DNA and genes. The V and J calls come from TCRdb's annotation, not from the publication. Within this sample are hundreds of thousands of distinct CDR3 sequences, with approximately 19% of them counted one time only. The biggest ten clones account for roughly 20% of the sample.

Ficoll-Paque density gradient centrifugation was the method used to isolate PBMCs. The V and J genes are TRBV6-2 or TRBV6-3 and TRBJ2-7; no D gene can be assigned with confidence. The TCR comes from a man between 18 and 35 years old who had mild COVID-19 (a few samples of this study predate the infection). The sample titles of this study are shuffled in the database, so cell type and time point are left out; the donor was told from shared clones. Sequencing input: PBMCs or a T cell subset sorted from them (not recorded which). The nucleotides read TGTGCCAGCAGTTCCGTCCGCTACGAGCAGTACTTC. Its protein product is CASSSVRYEQYF.